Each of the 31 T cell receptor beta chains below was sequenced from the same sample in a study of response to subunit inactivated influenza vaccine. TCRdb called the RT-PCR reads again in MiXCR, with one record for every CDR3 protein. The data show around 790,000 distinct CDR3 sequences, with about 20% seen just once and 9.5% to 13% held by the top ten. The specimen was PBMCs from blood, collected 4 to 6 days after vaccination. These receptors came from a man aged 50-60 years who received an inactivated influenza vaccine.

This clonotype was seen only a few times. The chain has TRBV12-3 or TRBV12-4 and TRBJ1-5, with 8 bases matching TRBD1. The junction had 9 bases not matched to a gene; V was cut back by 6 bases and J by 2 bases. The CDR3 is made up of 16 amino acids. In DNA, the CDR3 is TGTGCCAGCAGGCCTGGACAGGGTGGGCGCAATCAGCCCCAGCATTTT. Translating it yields CASRPGQGGRNQPQHF.

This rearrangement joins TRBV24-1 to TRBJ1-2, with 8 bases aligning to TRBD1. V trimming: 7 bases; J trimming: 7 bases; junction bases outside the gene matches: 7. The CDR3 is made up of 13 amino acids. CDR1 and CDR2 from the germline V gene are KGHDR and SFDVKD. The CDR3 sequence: CATSLTGVGGYTF. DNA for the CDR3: TGTGCCACCAGCTTGACAGGGGTAGGTGGCTACACCTTC.

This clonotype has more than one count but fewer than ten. The CDR3 bases are TGTGCCAGCAGCTTGGCCGGAGTTACCAACCCTGGTACAGATACGCAGTATTTT. Translation: CASSLAGVTNPGTDTQYF. This sequence joins TRBV5-6 and TRBJ2-3; D not resolved. The CDR3 has 18 residues. V lost 0 bases to trimming and J lost 3 bases, with 20 bases between them. Per germline, CDR1 SGHDT and CDR2 YYEEEE. Supplemented by reference TRBV5-6 and TRBJ2-3, the full variable domain reads DAGVTQSPTHLIKTRGQQVTLRCSPKSGHDTVSWYQQALGQGPQFIFQYYEEEERQRGNFPDRFSGHQFPNYSSELNVNALLLGDSALYLCASSLAGVTNPGTDTQYFGPGTRLTVL.

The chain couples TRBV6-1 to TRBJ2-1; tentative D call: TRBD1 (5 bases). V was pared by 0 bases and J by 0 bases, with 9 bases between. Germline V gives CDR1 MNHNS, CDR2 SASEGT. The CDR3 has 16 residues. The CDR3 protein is CASSEAATVSYNEQFF. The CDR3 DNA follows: TGTGCCAGCAGTGAAGCGGCGACAGTCTCCTACAATGAGCAGTTCTTC.

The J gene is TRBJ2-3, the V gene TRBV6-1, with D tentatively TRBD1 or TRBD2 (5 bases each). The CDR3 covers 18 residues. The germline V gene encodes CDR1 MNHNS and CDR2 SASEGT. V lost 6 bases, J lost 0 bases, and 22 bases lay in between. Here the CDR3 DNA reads TGTGCCAGCAGCCAACCACTCGGGGCTACCCTTAGCACAGATACGCAGTATTTT. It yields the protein CASSQPLGATLSTDTQYF.

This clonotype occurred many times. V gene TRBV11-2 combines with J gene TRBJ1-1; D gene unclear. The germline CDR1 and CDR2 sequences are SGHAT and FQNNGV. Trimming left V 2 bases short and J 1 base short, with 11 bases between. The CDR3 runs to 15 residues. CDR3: CASSLSSQTNTEAFF. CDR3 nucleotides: TGTGCCAGCAGCTTATCGTCACAAACGAACACTGAAGCTTTCTTT.

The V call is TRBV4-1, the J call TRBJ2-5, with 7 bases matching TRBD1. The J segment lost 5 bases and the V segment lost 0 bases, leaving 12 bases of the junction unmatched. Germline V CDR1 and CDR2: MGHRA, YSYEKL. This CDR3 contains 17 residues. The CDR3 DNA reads TGCGCCAGCAGCCAAGATAGTAACAGGGGCAACGGGGAGACCCAGTACTTC. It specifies CASSQDSNRGNGETQYF.

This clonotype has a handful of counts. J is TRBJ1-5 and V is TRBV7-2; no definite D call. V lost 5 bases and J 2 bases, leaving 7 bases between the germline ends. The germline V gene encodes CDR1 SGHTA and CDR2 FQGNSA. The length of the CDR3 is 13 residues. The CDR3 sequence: CASSNGGNQPQHF. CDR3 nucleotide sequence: TGTGCCAGCAGCAACGGCGGCAATCAGCCCCAGCATTTT.

The CDR3 DNA is TGTGCCAGCAGCTTAGGGTCCAGGGCTTTGCAGTTCTTC. Translation gives CASSLGSRALQFF. The chain links TRBV7-9 to TRBJ2-1, with D possibly matching TRBD1 (5 bases). This CDR3 is 13 amino acids long. The V gene's germline CDR1 is SEHNR and CDR2 FQNEAQ (reference sequence). The V gene lost 1 base and the J gene lost 12 bases, with 13 bases spanning the gap.

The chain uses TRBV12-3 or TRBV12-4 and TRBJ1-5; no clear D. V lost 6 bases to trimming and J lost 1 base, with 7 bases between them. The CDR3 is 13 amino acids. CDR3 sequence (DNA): TGTGCCAGCAGCTCCCAAAGCAATCAGCCCCAGCATTTT. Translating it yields CASSSQSNQPQHF.

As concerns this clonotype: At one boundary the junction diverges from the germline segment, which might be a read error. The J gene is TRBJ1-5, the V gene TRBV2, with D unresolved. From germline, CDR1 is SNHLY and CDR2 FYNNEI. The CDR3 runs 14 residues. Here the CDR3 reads CASGDGIENQPQHF. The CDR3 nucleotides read TGTGCCAGCGGTGATGGGATCGAGAATCAGCCCCAGCATTTT.

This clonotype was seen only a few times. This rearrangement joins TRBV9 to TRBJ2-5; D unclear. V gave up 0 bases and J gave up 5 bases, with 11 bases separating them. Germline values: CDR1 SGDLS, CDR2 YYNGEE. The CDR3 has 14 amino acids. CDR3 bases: TGTGCCAGCAGCGTAGGTGGAGTTGAGGAGACCCAGTACTTC. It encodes CASSVGGVEETQYF.

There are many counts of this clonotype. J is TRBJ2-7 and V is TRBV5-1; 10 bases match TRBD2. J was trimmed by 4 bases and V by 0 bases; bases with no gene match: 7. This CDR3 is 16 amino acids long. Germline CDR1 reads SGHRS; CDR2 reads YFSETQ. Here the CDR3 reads CASSLDGAGGLYEQYF. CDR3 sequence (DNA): TGCGCCAGCAGCTTGGATGGAGCGGGAGGGTTGTACGAGCAGTACTTC.

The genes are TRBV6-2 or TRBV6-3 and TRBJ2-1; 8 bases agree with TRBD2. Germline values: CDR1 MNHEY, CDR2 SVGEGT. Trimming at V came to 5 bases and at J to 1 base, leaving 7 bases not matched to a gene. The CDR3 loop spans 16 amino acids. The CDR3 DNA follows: TGTGCCAGCAGTAAATCCGGGACTAGGTCCTACAATGAGCAGTTCTTC. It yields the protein CASSKSGTRSYNEQFF.

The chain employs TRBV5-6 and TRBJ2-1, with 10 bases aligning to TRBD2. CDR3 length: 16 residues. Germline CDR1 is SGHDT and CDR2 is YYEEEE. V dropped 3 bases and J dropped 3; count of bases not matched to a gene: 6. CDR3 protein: CASSSSGSQVYNEQFF. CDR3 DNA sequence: TGTGCCAGCAGCTCTAGCGGGAGCCAAGTCTACAATGAGCAGTTCTTC. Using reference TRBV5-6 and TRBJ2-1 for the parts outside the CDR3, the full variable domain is DAGVTQSPTHLIKTRGQQVTLRCSPKSGHDTVSWYQQALGQGPQFIFQYYEEEERQRGNFPDRFSGHQFPNYSSELNVNALLLGDSALYLCASSSSGSQVYNEQFFGPGTRLTVL.

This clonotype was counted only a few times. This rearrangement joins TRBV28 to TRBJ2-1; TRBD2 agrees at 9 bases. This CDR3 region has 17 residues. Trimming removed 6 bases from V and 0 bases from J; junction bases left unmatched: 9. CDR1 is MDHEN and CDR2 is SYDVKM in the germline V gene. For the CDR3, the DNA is TGTGCCAGCAGCCTCCTGCCTAGCGGGAACTCCTACAATGAGCAGTTCTTC. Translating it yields CASSLLPSGNSYNEQFF.

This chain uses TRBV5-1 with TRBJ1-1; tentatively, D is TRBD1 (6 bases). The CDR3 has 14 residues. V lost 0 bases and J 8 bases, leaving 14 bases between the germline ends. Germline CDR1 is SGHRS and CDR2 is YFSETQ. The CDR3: CASSLAGQSSEAFF. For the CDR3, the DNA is TGCGCCAGCAGCTTGGCCGGACAGTCCTCCGAAGCTTTCTTT.

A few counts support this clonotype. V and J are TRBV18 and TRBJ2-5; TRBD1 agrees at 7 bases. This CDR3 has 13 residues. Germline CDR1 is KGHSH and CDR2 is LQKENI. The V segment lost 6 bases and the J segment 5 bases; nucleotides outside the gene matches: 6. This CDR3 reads CASSSDRRETQYF. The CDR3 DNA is TGTGCCAGCTCGTCGGACAGGCGGGAGACCCAGTACTTC.

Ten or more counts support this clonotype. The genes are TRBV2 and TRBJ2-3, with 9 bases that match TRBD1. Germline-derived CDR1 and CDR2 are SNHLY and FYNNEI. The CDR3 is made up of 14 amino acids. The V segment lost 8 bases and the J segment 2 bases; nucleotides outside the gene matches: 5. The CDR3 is CASGGQGNTDTQYF. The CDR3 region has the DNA TGTGCCAGCGGAGGACAGGGGAACACAGATACGCAGTATTTT.

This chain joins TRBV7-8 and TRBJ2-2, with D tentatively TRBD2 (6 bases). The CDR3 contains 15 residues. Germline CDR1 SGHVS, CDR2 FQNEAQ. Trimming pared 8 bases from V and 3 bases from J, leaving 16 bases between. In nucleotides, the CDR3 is TGTGCCAGCCTTGAGCCCGGACTATACACCGGGGAGCTGTTTTTT. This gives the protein CASLEPGLYTGELFF.

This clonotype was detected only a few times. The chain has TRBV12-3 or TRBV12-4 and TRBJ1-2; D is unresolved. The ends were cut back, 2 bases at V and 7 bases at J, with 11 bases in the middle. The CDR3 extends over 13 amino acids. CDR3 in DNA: TGTGCCAGCAGTTTAACGGCTATGGCTGGCTACACCTTC. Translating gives CASSLTAMAGYTF.

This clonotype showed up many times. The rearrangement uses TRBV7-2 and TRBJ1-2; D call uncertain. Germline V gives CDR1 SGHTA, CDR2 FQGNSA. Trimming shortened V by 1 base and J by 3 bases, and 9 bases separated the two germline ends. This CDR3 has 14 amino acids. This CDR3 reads CASSLGGSDYGYTF. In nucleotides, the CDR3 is TGTGCCAGCAGCTTAGGAGGGTCAGACTATGGCTACACCTTC.

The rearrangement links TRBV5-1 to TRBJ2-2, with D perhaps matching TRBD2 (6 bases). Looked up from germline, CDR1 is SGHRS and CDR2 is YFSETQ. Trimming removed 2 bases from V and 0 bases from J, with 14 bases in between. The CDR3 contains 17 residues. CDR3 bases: TGCGCCAGCAGCTTAAGGTGGGGGGACGCGAACACCGGGGAGCTGTTTTTT. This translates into CASSLRWGDANTGELFF. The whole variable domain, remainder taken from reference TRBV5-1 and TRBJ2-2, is KAGVTQTPRYLIKTRGQQVTLSCSPISGHRSVSWYQQTPGQGLQFLFEYFSETQRNKGNFPGRFSGRQFSNSRSEMNVSTLELGDSALYLCASSLRWGDANTGELFFGEGSRLTVL.

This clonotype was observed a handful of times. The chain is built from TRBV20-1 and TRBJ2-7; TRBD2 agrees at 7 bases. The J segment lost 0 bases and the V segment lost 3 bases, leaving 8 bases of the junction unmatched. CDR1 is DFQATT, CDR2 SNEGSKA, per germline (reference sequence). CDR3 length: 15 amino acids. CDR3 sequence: CSARSGLEVSYEQYF. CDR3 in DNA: TGCAGTGCTAGGTCAGGACTAGAGGTCTCCTACGAGCAGTACTTC.

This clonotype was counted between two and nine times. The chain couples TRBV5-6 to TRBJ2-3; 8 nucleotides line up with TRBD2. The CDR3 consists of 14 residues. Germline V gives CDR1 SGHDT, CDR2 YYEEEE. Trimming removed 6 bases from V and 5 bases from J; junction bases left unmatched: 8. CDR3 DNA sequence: TGTGCCAGCACCTTAGCGGGATTAGAAGATACGCAGTATTTT. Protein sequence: CASTLAGLEDTQYF.

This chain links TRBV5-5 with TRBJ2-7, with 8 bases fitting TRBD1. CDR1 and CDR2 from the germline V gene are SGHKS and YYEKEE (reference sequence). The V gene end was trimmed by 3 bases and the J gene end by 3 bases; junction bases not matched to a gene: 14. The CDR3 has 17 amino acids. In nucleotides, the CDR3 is TGTGCCAGCAGCTCTGGACAGGGAGCCGTGGCTGGCTACGAGCAGTACTTC. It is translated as CASSSGQGAVAGYEQYF. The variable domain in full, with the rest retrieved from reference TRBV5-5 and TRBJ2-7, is DAGVTQSPTHLIKTRGQQVTLRCSPISGHKSVSWYQQVLGQGPQFIFQYYEKEERGRGNFPDRFSARQFPNYSSELNVNALLLGDSALYLCASSSGQGAVAGYEQYFGPGTRLTVT.

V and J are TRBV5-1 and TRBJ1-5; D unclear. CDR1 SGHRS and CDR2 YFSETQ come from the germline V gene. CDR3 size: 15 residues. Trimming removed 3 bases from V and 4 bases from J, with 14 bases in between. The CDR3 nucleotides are TGCGCCAGCAGCTCAACCCCCGGTTCTAATCAGCCCCAGCATTTT. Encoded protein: CASSSTPGSNQPQHF.

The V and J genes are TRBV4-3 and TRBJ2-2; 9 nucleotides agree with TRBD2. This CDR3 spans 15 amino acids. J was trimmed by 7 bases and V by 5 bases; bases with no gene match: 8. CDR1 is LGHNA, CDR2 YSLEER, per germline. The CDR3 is CASSSVAGVIGELFF. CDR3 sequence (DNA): TGCGCCAGCAGCTCAGTAGCGGGAGTAATCGGGGAGCTGTTTTTT.

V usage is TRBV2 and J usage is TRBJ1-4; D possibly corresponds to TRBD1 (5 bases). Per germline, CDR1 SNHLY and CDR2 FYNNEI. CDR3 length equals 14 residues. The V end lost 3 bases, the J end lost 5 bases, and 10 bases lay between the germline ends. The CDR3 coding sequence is TGTGCCAGCAGTGACGGTTGGGGGAATGAAAAACTGTTTTTT. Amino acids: CASSDGWGNEKLFF.

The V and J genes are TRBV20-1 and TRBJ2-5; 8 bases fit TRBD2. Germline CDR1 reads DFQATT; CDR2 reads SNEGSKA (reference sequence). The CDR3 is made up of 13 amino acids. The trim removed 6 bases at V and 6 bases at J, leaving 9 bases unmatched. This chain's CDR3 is CSAPNSGGQTQYF. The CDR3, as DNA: TGCAGTGCCCCTAACAGCGGGGGACAGACCCAGTACTTC.

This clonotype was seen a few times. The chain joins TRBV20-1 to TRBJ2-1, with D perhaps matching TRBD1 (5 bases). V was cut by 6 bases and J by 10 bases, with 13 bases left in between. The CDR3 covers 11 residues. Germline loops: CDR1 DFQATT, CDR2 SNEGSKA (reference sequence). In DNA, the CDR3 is TGCAGTGCCTCGATCAGGGTAGAGCAGTTCTTC. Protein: CSASIRVEQFF.